This T cell receptor beta chain is from a study of OX40 agonist ivuxolimab in advanced cancers. In the study overall: The patients' treatment was ivuxolimab, an agonistic anti-OX40 (CD134) antibody. Mean age around 60 years, range roughly 20 to 85; 82.7% male. Three dose-escalation patients had partial responses: one with hepatocellular carcinoma and two with cutaneous melanoma.

CDR1 and CDR2 (germline): MNHEY, SVGAGI. Unmatched junction bases numbered 1, after V lost 2 bases and J lost 0 bases. This CDR3 is built from 16 residues. Anyone with autoimmune disease history or systemic immunosuppression was excluded. Sequenced by immunoSEQ multiplex PCR; TCRdb stores in-frame clones only, minus some. Of 100,000 or so clones detected, around 90% appear once; the ten largest clones hold 3% to 3.5%. The TCR originated in an adult with an advanced solid tumor such as melanoma, head and neck, liver or kidney cancer. The chain has TRBV6-5 and TRBJ1-3, with TRBD1 matching over 10 bases. Specimen: CD4+ or CD8+ T cells sorted from blood, collected in a trial of the OX40 agonist ivuxolimab. The CDR3 spells CASSYGDRGSGNTIYF. The CDR3 DNA sequence: TGTGCCAGCAGTTACGGGGACAGGGGCTCTGGAAACACCATATATTTT.